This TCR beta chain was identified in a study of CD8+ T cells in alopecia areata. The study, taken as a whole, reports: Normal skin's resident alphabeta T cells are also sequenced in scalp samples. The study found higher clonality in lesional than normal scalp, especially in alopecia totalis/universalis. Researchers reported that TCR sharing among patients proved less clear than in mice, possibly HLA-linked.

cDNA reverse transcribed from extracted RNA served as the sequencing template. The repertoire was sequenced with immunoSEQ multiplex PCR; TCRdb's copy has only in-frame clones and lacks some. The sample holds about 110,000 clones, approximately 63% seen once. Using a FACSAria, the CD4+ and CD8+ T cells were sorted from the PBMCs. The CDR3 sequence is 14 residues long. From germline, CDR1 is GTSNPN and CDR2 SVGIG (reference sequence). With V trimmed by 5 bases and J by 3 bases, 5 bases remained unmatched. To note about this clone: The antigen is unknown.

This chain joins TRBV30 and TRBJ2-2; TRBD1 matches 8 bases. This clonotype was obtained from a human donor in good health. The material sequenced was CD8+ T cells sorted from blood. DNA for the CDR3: TGTGCCTGGTCCAGGGGGCTCGACACCGGGGAGCTGTTTTTT. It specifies CAWSRGLDTGELFF. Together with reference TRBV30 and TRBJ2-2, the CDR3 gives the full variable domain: SQTIHQWPATLVQPVGSPLSLECTVEGTSNPNLYWYRQAAGRGLQLLFYSVGIGQISSEVPQNLSASRPQDRQFILSSKKLLLSDSGFYLCAWSRGLDTGELFFGEGSRLTVL.